The T cell receptor (beta chain) described here comes from a study of blood T cell repertoires in COVID-19. The wider study: Samples of COVID-19 (acute and convalescent) were obtained from the United States, Italy and Spain. From T cells, B-cell-depleted T cells, or PBMCs came the material, which was cDNA or gDNA.

How the authors handled the data: Reference gene primers were amplified, and this amplification served to estimate nucleated cell counts. Using immunoSEQ multiplex PCR, the repertoire was profiled, and TCRdb retains in-frame clones only, with some absent. V and J calls and clone size are copied from that table; D and trimming were computed from the DNA. The repertoire consists of tens of thousands of clones, with about 85% occurring once and the leading ten covering under 7%. Material: peripheral blood. The clonotype originates from a man in his forties or fifties with active COVID-19.

This CDR3 is CASSLDPGQNTEAFF. CDR3 nucleotides: TGTGCCAGCAGCTTAGATCCGGGACAGAACACTGAAGCTTTCTTT. The V call is TRBV7-6, the J call TRBJ1-1; possible D gene TRBD1, 6 bases. CDR1 and CDR2 (germline): SGHVS, FNYEAQ. V lost 1 base and J lost 1, with 10 bases in between. This CDR3 is built from 15 residues.